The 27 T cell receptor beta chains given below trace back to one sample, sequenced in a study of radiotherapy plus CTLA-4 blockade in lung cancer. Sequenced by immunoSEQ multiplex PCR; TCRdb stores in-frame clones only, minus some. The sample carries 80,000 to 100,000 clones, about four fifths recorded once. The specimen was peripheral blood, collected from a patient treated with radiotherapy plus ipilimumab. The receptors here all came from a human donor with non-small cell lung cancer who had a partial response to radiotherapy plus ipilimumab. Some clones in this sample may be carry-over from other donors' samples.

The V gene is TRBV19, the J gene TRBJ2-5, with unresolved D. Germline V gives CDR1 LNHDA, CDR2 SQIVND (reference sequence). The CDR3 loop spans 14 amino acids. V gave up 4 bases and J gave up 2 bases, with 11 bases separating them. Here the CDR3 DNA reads TGTGCCAGTAGTAACAGAAGGTTGCAAGAGACCCAGTACTTC. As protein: CASSNRRLQETQYF.

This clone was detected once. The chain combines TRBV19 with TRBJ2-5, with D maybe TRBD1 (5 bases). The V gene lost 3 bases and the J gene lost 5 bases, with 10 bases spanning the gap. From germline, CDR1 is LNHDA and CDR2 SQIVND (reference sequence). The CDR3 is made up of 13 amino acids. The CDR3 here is CASSMQRGETQYF. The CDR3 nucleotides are TGTGCCAGTAGTATGCAAAGGGGTGAGACCCAGTACTTC.

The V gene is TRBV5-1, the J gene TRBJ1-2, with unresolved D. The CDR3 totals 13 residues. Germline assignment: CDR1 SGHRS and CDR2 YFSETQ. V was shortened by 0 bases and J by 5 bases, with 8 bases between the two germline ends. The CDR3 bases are TGCGCCAGCAGCTTGGGTGGGCAGTATGGCTACACCTTC. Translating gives CASSLGGQYGYTF.

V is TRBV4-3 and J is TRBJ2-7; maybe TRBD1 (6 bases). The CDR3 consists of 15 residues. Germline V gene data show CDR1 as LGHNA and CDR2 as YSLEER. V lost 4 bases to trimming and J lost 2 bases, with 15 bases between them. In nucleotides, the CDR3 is TGCGCCAGCAGCCCCCGTGGGGGACAAGCCTACGAGCAGTACTTC. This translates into CASSPRGGQAYEQYF.

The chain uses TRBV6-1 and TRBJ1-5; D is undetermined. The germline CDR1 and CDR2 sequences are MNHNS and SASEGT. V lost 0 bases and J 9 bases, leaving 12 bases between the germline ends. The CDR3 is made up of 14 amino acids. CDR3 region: CASSEALGPRPQHF. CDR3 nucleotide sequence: TGTGCCAGCAGTGAAGCGCTCGGTCCGCGGCCCCAGCATTTT.

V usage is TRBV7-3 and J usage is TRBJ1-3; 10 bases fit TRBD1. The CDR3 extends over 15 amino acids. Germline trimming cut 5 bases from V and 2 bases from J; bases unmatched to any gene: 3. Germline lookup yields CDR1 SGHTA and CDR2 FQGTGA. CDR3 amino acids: CASSRGQGPGNTIYF. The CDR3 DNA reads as TGTGCCAGCAGCAGGGGACAGGGGCCTGGAAACACCATATATTTT.

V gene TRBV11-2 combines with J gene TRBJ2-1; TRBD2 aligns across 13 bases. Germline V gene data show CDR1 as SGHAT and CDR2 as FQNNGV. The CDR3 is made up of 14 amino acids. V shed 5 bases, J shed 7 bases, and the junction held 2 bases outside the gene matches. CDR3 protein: CASSATSGGNEQFF. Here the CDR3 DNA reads TGTGCCAGCAGCGCGACTAGCGGGGGGAATGAGCAGTTCTTC.

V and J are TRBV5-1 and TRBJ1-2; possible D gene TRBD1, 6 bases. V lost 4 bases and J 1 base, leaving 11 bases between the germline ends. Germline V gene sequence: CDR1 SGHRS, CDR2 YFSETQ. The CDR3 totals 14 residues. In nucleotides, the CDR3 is TGCGCCAGCAGCACGGGACAATATAACTATGGCTACACCTTC. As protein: CASSTGQYNYGYTF.

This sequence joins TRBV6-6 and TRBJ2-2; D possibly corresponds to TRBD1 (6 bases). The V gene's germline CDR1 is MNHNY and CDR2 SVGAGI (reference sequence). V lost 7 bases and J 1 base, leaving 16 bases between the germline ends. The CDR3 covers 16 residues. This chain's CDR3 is CASNPLGGRNTGELFF. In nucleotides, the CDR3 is TGTGCCAGCAACCCTCTAGGGGGACGGAACACCGGGGAGCTGTTTTTT.

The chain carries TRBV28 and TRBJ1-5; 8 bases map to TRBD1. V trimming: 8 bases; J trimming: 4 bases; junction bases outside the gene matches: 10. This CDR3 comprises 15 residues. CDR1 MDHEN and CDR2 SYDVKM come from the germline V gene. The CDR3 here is CASPSRTGPNQPQHF. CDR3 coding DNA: TGTGCCAGCCCTTCCCGGACAGGGCCGAATCAGCCCCAGCATTTT. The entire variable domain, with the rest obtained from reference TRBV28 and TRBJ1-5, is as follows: DVKVTQSSRYLVKRTGEKVFLECVQDMDHENMFWYRQDPGLGLRLIYFSYDVKMKEKGDIPEGYSVSREKKERFSLILESASTNQTSMYLCASPSRTGPNQPQHFGDGTRLSIL.

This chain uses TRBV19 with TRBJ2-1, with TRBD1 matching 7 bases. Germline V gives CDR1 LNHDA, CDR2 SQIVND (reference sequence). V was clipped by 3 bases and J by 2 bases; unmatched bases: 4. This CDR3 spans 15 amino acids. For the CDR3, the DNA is TGTGCCAGTAGTATCCGAGGGGGCACCTACAATGAGCAGTTCTTC. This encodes CASSIRGGTYNEQFF.

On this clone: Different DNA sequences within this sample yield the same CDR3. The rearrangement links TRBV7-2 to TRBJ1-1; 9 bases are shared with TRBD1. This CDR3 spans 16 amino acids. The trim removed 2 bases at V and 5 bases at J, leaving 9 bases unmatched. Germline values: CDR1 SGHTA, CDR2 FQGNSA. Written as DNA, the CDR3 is TGTGCCAGCAGCTTAATGAGGACAGGGGTTCGGACTGAAGCTTTCTTT. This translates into CASSLMRTGVRTEAFF.

The chain's CDR3 is CASSPGKTGLTYEQYF. CDR3 in DNA: TGTGCCAGCTCACCGGGAAAGACAGGATTAACCTACGAGCAGTACTTC. The chain combines TRBV18 with TRBJ2-7; tentative D call: TRBD1 (6 bases). Trimming stripped 3 bases from V and 2 bases from J, with 17 bases between. Germline V gives CDR1 KGHSH, CDR2 LQKENI. The CDR3 runs to 16 residues.

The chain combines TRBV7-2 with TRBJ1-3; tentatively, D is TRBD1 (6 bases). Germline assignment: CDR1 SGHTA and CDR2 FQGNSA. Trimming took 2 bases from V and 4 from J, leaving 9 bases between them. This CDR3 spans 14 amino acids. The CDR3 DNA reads TGTGCCAGCAGCTTAACAGGGTGGGGAAACACCATATATTTT. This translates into CASSLTGWGNTIYF.

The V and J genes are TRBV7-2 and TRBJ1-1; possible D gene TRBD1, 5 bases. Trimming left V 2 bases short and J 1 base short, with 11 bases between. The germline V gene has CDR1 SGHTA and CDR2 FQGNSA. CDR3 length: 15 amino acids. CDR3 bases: TGTGCCAGCAGCTTATGGGGCGGGACGAACACTGAAGCTTTCTTT. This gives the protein CASSLWGGTNTEAFF.

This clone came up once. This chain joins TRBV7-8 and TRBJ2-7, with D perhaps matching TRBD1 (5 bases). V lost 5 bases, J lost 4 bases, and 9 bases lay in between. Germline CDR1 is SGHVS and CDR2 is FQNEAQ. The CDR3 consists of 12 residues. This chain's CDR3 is CASSIRGYEQYF. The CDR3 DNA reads TGTGCCAGCAGCATAAGGGGTTACGAGCAGTACTTC.

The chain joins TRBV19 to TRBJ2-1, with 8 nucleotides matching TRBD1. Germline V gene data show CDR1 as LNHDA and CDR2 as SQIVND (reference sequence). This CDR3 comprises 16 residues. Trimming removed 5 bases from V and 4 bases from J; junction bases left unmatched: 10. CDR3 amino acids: CASSSMTGANYNEQFF. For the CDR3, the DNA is TGTGCCAGTAGTTCCATGACAGGGGCGAATTACAATGAGCAGTTCTTC.

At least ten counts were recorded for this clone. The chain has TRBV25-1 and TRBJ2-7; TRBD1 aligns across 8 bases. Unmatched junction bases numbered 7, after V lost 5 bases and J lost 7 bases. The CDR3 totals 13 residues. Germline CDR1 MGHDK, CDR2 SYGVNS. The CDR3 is CASSLGRGREQYF. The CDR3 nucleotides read TGTGCCAGCAGTCTTGGCAGGGGGCGTGAGCAGTACTTC.

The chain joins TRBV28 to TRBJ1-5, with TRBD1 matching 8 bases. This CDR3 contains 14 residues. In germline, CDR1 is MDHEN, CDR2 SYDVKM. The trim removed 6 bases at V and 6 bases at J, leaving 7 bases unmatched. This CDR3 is CASRTDRGPQPQHF. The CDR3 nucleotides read TGTGCCAGCAGAACTGACAGGGGCCCTCAGCCCCAGCATTTT.

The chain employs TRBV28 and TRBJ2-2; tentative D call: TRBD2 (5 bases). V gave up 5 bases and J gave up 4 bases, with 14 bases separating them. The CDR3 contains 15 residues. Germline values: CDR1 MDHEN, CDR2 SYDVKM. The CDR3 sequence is CASSLTNGVTGELFF. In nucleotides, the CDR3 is TGTGCCAGCAGTCTTACGAACGGGGTCACCGGGGAGCTGTTTTTT.

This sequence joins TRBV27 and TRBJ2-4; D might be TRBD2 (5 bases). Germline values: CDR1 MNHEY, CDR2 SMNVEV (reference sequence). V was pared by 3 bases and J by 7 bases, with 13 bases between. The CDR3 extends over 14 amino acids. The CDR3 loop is CASSFGARGNIQYF. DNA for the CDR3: TGTGCCAGCAGTTTCGGCGCAAGAGGGAACATTCAGTACTTC.

CDR3: CASQRTGPPEQYF. CDR3 nucleotide sequence: TGTGCCAGTCAAAGGACAGGGCCCCCTGAGCAGTACTTC. The chain joins TRBV6-1 to TRBJ2-5; 8 bases are a match to TRBD1. The junction had 14 bases not matched to a gene; V was cut back by 9 bases and J by 11 bases. Germline CDR1 and CDR2: MNHNS and SASEGT. This CDR3 contains 13 residues.

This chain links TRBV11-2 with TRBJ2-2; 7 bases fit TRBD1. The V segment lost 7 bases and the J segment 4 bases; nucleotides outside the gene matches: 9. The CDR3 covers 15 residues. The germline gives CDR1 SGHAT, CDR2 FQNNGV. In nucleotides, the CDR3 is TGTGCCAGCAAATTAGGGGGCGCGGGCACCGGGGAGCTGTTTTTT. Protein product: CASKLGGAGTGELFF.

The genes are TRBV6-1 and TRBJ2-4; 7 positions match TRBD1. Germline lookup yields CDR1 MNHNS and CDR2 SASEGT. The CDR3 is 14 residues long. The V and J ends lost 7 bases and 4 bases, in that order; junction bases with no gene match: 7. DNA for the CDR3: TGTGCCAGCAACCCCGGACAGGAGAAAAACATTCAGTACTTC. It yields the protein CASNPGQEKNIQYF.

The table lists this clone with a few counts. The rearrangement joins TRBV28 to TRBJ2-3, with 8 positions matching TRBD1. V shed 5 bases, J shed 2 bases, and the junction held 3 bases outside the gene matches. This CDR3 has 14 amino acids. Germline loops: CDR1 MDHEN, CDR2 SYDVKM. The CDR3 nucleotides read TGTGCCAGCAGTCCGACAGGGGACACAGATACGCAGTATTTT. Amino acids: CASSPTGDTDTQYF.

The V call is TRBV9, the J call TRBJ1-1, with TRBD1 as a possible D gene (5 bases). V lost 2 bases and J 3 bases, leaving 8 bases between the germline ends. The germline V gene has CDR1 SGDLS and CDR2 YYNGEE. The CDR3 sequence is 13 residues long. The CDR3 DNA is TGTGCCAGCAGCGTTCAGGGTTACACTGAAGCTTTCTTT. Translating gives CASSVQGYTEAFF.

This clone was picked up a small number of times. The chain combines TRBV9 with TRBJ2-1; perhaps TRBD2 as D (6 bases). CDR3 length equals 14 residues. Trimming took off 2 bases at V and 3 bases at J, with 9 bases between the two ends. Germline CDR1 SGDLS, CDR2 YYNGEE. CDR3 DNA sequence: TGTGCCAGCAGCGTTGCGGGACTCTACAATGAGCAGTTCTTC. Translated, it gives CASSVAGLYNEQFF. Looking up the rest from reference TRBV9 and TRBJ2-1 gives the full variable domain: DSGVTQTPKHLITATGQRVTLRCSPRSGDLSVYWYQQSLDQGLQFLIQYYNGEERAKGNILERFSAQQFPDLHSELNLSSLELGDSALYFCASSVAGLYNEQFFGPGTRLTVL.